This T cell receptor (beta chain) originates from a study of cytomegalovirus exposure and HLA in healthy donors. Study-wide findings and caveats: The authors later linked a missense DCLRE1C variant to TCR beta V- and J-gene trimming.

This clone was observed a single time. Its antigen is not identified. The PCR was carried out with 60 Vbeta primers and 13 Jbeta primers. Assay: immunoSEQ multiplex PCR; the TCRdb copy retains only in-frame clones and omits some. Found here are roughly 180,000 clones, roughly 80% of them singletons; the top ten hold around 2.6%. The sample taken for sequencing was PBMCs. This receptor was obtained from a female donor in good health and CMV-seronegative.

The CDR3 region has the DNA TGTGCCATCAGATCTATTACTGGGGCCAACGTCCTGACTTTC. Translation gives CAIRSITGANVLTF. The rearrangement joins TRBV10-3 to TRBJ2-6; D call uncertain. V lost 6 bases and J lost 2, with 8 bases in between. In germline, CDR1 is ENHRY, CDR2 SYGVKD. CDR3 length: 14 amino acids.